The rows below give T cell receptor beta chains drawn from one sample of a study of cytomegalovirus exposure and HLA in healthy donors. The repertoire was sequenced with immunoSEQ multiplex PCR; TCRdb's copy has only in-frame clones and lacks some. The sample contains 120,000 to 150,000 clones, around 77% of which appear only once. What was sequenced was PBMCs. These receptors were collected from a man aged 30 to 39 in good health and CMV-seronegative. Each CDR3 is given with its conserved first and last residue. A D gene is named only where the DNA matches it firmly. Clone size is not always given. Where it is, it says once, few, many or a class for expanded clones.

>-|TRBV10-1|TRBD2|TRBJ2-5
TGCGCCAGCAGGAGTGGGGGGGGACTAGCGGAACAACATATCCAAGAGACCCAGTACTTC
CASRSGGGLAEQHIQETQYF
>-|TRBV6-5|-|TRBJ1-2
TGTGCCAGCAGAGTCAGGGTGGATGGTGGCTACACCTTC
CASRVRVDGGYTF
>-|TRBV28|-|TRBJ2-7
TGTGCCAGCAGCTCGACCGGGACTGGGAAATACGAGCAGTACTTC
CASSSTGTGKYEQYF
>-|TRBV28|-|TRBJ1-6
TGTGCCAGCACTACAGAGAATAATTCACCCCTCCACTTT
CASTTENNSPLHF
>-|TRBV7-3|-|TRBJ2-6
TGTGCCAGCAGCTTAATGGGGAGTAGCTCTGGGGCCAACGTCCTGACTTTC
CASSLMGSSSGANVLTF
>-|TRBV5-1|-|TRBJ2-7
TGCGCCAGCAGCAGTATAGGGGCCCCCTACGAGCAGTACTTC
CASSSIGAPYEQYF
>-|TRBV30|TRBD1|TRBJ2-3
TGTGCCTGGAGTCGGACAGGGGGGTCCACAGATACGCAGTATTTT
CAWSRTGGSTDTQYF
>-|TRBV4-1|-|TRBJ1-2
TGCGCCAGCAGCTACGGGCGGGAGGGGGAGTATGGCTACACCTTC
CASSYGREGEYGYTF
>-|TRBV7-9|-|TRBJ1-5
TGTGACAGGGCGGGGAGGGATGATCAGCCCCAGCATTTT
CDRAGRDDQPQHF
>-|TRBV2|TRBD1|TRBJ2-7
TGTGCCAGCAGCGCTCCCGGGACAGGGGGAATATACGAGCAGTACTTC
CASSAPGTGGIYEQYF
>-|TRBV5-1|-|TRBJ2-2
TGCGCCAGCACTCAGACAGGCGGTAACACCGGGGAGCTGTTTTTT
CASTQTGGNTGELFF
>-|TRBV5-1|TRBD2|TRBJ2-1
TGCGCCAGCAGCTTAGGACTAGGCAATGAGCAGTTCTTC
CASSLGLGNEQFF
>-|TRBV7-2|-|TRBJ2-1
TGTGCCAGCAGCTTTACAGCCAGGGCCGATGAGCAGTTCTTC
CASSFTARADEQFF
>-|TRBV2|TRBD1|TRBJ1-3
TGTGCCAGCACTCTAATCAGGGGGCCTGGAAACACCATATATTTT
CASTLIRGPGNTIYF
>-|TRBV28|TRBD2|TRBJ2-7
TGTGCCAGCAGCTCGGGGGGGTCTAACTACGAGCAGTACTTC
CASSSGGSNYEQYF
>-|TRBV7-8|-|TRBJ2-1
TGTGCCAGCAGCTTGAGAAACGGGGTGGGTTACAATGAGCAGTTCTTC
CASSLRNGVGYNEQFF
>few|TRBV19|-|TRBJ2-3
TGTGCCAGCAGCGGCCAGAGCACAGATACGCAGTATTTT
CASSGQSTDTQYF
>-|TRBV4-1|TRBD2|TRBJ2-1
TGCGCCAGCAGCCATCGCGGGACTAGCGGGAGGTCCTACAATGAGCAGTTCTTC
CASSHRGTSGRSYNEQFF